A single sample is the source of the 15 T cell receptor beta chains below, sequenced in a study of OX40 agonist ivuxolimab in advanced cancers. Sequenced by immunoSEQ multiplex PCR; TCRdb stores in-frame clones only, minus some. The sample shows roughly 39,000 clones, more than 80% of them seen only once. The source was CD4+ or CD8+ T cells sorted from blood, collected in a trial of the OX40 agonist ivuxolimab. The source of these receptors is an adult with an advanced solid tumor such as melanoma, head and neck, liver or kidney cancer.

This chain connects TRBV30 to TRBJ1-4; D remains ambiguous. Germline V gene sequence: CDR1 GTSNPN, CDR2 SVGIG (reference sequence). CDR3 size: 17 residues. V was trimmed by 1 base and J by 0 bases, leaving 15 bases between them. This CDR3 is CAWSADPLIATNEKLFF. CDR3 coding DNA: TGTGCCTGGAGTGCCGATCCCCTTATTGCAACTAATGAAAAACTGTTTTTT.

The V call is TRBV30, the J call TRBJ1-4; the D is unclear. The CDR3 is 15 amino acids. The germline CDR1 and CDR2 sequences are GTSNPN and SVGIG (reference sequence). Trimming removed 0 bases from V and 3 bases from J, with 11 bases in between. DNA of the CDR3: TGTGCCTGGAGTGTATCCCAAGGACCTAATGAAAAACTGTTTTTT. Translation gives CAWSVSQGPNEKLFF.

This rearrangement joins TRBV27 to TRBJ1-5; possible D gene TRBD1, 6 bases. The CDR3 contains 12 residues. V lost 8 bases and J lost 6, with 11 bases in between. CDR1 MNHEY and CDR2 SMNVEV come from the germline V gene (reference sequence). This CDR3 is CASCAGVQPQHF. The DNA of the CDR3 is TGTGCCAGCTGTGCAGGGGTTCAGCCCCAGCATTTT.

V is TRBV5-1 and J is TRBJ2-1; D gene uncertain. Germline V lookup: CDR1 SGHRS, CDR2 YFSETQ. The CDR3 has 15 residues. V shed 0 bases and J shed 3 bases, with 10 bases lying between them. CDR3: CASSLERVSYNEQFF. In nucleotides, the CDR3 is TGCGCCAGCAGCTTGGAAAGGGTTAGCTACAATGAGCAGTTCTTC.

The chain recombines TRBV27 with TRBJ1-3; possible D gene TRBD1, 5 bases. Germline V gene lookup returns CDR1 MNHEY and CDR2 SMNVEV (reference sequence). This CDR3 spans 15 amino acids. Trimming shortened V by 5 bases and J by 2 bases, and 13 bases separated the two germline ends. DNA of the CDR3: TGTGCCAGCAGTCCCCACCAGGGAGCTGGAAACACCATATATTTT. It codes for CASSPHQGAGNTIYF.

The chain couples TRBV27 to TRBJ2-7; a possible D gene is TRBD1 (5 bases). The V end was cut by 2 bases, the J end by 9 bases, with 14 bases between. CDR1 and CDR2 from the germline V gene are MNHEY and SMNVEV (reference sequence). This CDR3 spans 13 amino acids. The CDR3 region is CASSLGRDSRQYF. CDR3 in DNA: TGTGCCAGCAGTTTAGGTAGAGACAGTCGGCAGTACTTC.

The CDR3 nucleotides are TGTGCCAATAGAATGGGGCTAGCGGGAGGATCATTTGGGGAGACCCAGTACTTC. Residues: CANRMGLAGGSFGETQYF. This chain joins TRBV2 and TRBJ2-5; TRBD2 matches at 11 bases. In germline, CDR1 is SNHLY, CDR2 FYNNEI. V lost 10 bases to trimming and J lost 5 bases; unmatched junction nucleotides: 21. The CDR3 runs to 18 residues.

The chain links TRBV7-6 to TRBJ1-5; D unclear. In germline, CDR1 is SGHVS, CDR2 FNYEAQ. The V end was cut by 1 base, the J end by 4 bases, with 8 bases between. The CDR3 length is 14 residues. The CDR3 region is CASSLERANQPQHF. Here the CDR3 DNA reads TGTGCCAGCAGCTTAGAACGGGCAAATCAGCCCCAGCATTTT.

The chain couples TRBV28 to TRBJ1-2, with a weak D call TRBD1 (5 bases). V lost 2 bases and J lost 5, with 12 bases in between. The CDR3 is 14 amino acids. Germline lookup yields CDR1 MDHEN and CDR2 SYDVKM. This chain's CDR3 is CASSLQRGRYGYTF. For the CDR3, the DNA is TGTGCCAGCAGTTTACAAAGGGGAAGGTATGGCTACACCTTC.

The rearrangement joins TRBV2 to TRBJ2-3; tentative D call: TRBD2 (6 bases). V lost 5 bases and J 8 bases, leaving 8 bases between the germline ends. The CDR3 is 11 residues long. CDR1 SNHLY and CDR2 FYNNEI come from the germline V gene. For the CDR3, the DNA is TGTGCCAGCAGTACTAGCTCTACGCAGTATTTT. Protein sequence: CASSTSSTQYF.

CDR3 loop: CASRAIGSEQYF. The CDR3 coding sequence is TGTGCCAGCAGGGCGATCGGGTCAGAGCAGTACTTC. The V and J genes are TRBV6-5 and TRBJ2-7; no definite D call. Germline assignment: CDR1 MNHEY and CDR2 SVGAGI. There are 12 residues in the CDR3. V lost 6 bases and J 7 bases, leaving 13 bases between the germline ends.

The chain carries TRBV7-3 and TRBJ2-4; possible D gene TRBD2, 5 bases. The V and J ends lost 5 bases and 6 bases respectively, with 14 bases between them. Germline CDR1 and CDR2: SGHTA and FQGTGA. The CDR3 runs 14 residues. The DNA of the CDR3 is TGTGCCAGCAGCCGAGACCCCGCGGGAAACATTCAGTACTTC. It translates to CASSRDPAGNIQYF.

This clone was seen once. The chain couples TRBV5-6 to TRBJ1-3; perhaps TRBD1 as D (5 bases). V lost 1 base to trimming and J lost 0 bases, with 11 bases between them. The length of the CDR3 is 16 residues. Germline CDR1 and CDR2: SGHDT and YYEEEE. The CDR3 sequence: CASSLRGKVSGNTIYF. DNA for the CDR3: TGTGCCAGCAGCTTGCGGGGGAAAGTCTCTGGAAACACCATATATTTT.

The V and J genes are TRBV19 and TRBJ2-2; D gene ambiguous. The CDR3 is 15 amino acids. The germline V gene encodes CDR1 LNHDA and CDR2 SQIVND (reference sequence). Trimming left V 3 bases short and J 4 bases short, with 12 bases between. The CDR3 here is CASSISVGPTGELFF. The CDR3 DNA is TGTGCCAGTAGTATTTCAGTAGGTCCCACCGGGGAGCTGTTTTTT.

V usage is TRBV4-2 and J usage is TRBJ2-7; TRBD2 is a possible D gene (6 bases). The CDR3 spans 14 residues. Germline CDR1 is LGHNA and CDR2 is YNFKEQ. V dropped 3 bases and J dropped 7 bases, with 16 bases sitting between them. CDR3 protein: CASSHGTLSEEQYF. In nucleotides, the CDR3 is TGTGCCAGCAGCCATGGGACTCTTTCCGAGGAGCAGTACTTC.